Each of the 8 T cell receptor beta chains below was sequenced from the same sample in a study of CD8 T cells in Susac syndrome. After extraction with the RNeasy kit, roughly 0.45 to 1 ug of the RNA was reverse transcribed using random hexamers. TCRdb redid the calling of the immunoSEQ multiplex PCR reads with MiXCR, one entry per CDR3 protein. Of roughly 190,000 distinct CDR3 sequences in the sample, over 90% were seen once. The sequenced material came from CD8+ T cells from PBMCs. The receptor source for this set is a human donor with Susac syndrome.

This clonotype was counted once. The rearrangement links TRBV7-9 to TRBJ2-7; TRBD2 matches at 8 bases. Germline CDR1 SEHNR, CDR2 FQNEAQ (reference sequence). The CDR3 contains 17 residues. V was clipped by 4 bases and J by 0 bases; unmatched bases: 11. CDR3 nucleotides: TGTGCCAGCAGCTCGGTGACGGGACTAGGAAGCTCCTACGAGCAGTACTTC. The encoded protein is CASSSVTGLGSSYEQYF.

This sequence joins TRBV28 and TRBJ1-3; 7 nucleotides align to TRBD1. The CDR3 runs to 13 residues. Germline-derived CDR1 and CDR2 are MDHEN and SYDVKM. V shed 7 bases and J 4 bases; nucleotides not matched to a gene: 4. DNA for the CDR3: TGTGCCAGCAAATCAGGGGGAGGAAACACCATATATTTT. It is translated as CASKSGGGNTIYF.

The chain carries TRBV5-4 and TRBJ1-1, with 9 positions matching TRBD1. This CDR3 contains 17 residues. The germline gives CDR1 SGHNT, CDR2 YYREEE (reference sequence). V gave up 4 bases and J gave up 5 bases; unmatched junction bases: 15. This CDR3 is CASSQSGTGRERTEAFF. The CDR3 DNA follows: TGTGCCAGCAGCCAATCCGGGACAGGGAGAGAAAGGACTGAAGCTTTCTTT.

The chain combines TRBV12-3 or TRBV12-4 with TRBJ2-1; 13 positions match TRBD2. CDR3 length: 15 amino acids. The trim removed 5 bases at V and 9 bases at J, leaving 7 bases unmatched. The CDR3 reads CASSELAGGPSEQFF. In DNA form, the CDR3 reads TGTGCCAGCAGTGAACTAGCGGGAGGGCCGAGTGAGCAGTTCTTC.

This chain connects TRBV5-1 to TRBJ2-7; a weak D match, TRBD1 (5 bases). The CDR3 totals 14 residues. The V and J ends lost 0 bases and 2 bases respectively, with 9 bases between them. Germline-derived CDR1 and CDR2 are SGHRS and YFSETQ. The CDR3 sequence: CASSLAETAYEQYF. The CDR3, as DNA: TGCGCCAGCAGCTTGGCCGAGACAGCCTACGAGCAGTACTTC.

This clonotype was seen only once. The chain links TRBV11-2 to TRBJ2-6, with no clear D. V was cut by 3 bases and J by 0 bases, with 12 bases left in between. The CDR3 is made up of 17 amino acids. Germline V gives CDR1 SGHAT, CDR2 FQNNGV. The CDR3 DNA reads TGTGCCAGCAGCTTGGGCCACGTCTCCTCTGGGGCCAACGTCCTGACTTTC. It specifies CASSLGHVSSGANVLTF.

CDR3 in DNA: TGCGCCAGCAGCGACGGGGATCGGCAGGGGTCTGGTTCACCCCTCCACTTT. The encoded protein is CASSDGDRQGSGSPLHF. This rearrangement joins TRBV4-1 to TRBJ1-6; the D gene is possibly TRBD1 (6 bases). The length of the CDR3 is 17 residues. The germline gives CDR1 MGHRA, CDR2 YSYEKL. Trimming pared 5 bases from V and 9 bases from J, leaving 23 bases between.

This sequence joins TRBV19 and TRBJ2-1; 8 bases are shared with TRBD2. Germline CDR1 reads LNHDA; CDR2 reads SQIVND (reference sequence). Trimming removed 3 bases from V and 3 bases from J; junction bases left unmatched: 1. The CDR3 is made up of 14 amino acids. The CDR3 DNA sequence: TGTGCCAGTAGTATCACTAGCGGCTACAATGAGCAGTTCTTC. This encodes CASSITSGYNEQFF.